The clone carrying this TCR beta chain turned up a few times. This sample stems from a study of CD8 T cells in ankylosing spondylitis. CDR3 size: 15 residues. V dropped 3 bases and J dropped 3; count of bases not matched to a gene: 8. The germline CDR1 and CDR2 sequences are DFQATT and SNEGSKA (reference sequence). The TCR beta libraries were generated through quantitative 5'-RACE incorporating molecular barcodes. Via MiXCR, TCRdb re-called the 5' RACE reads, giving one row per CDR3 protein. The sample consists of about 360,000 distinct CDR3 sequences, 20% of them appearing once. This TCR was sampled from a male donor with ankylosing spondylitis or in good health (not recorded which). Material: blood, either unsorted or a sorted T cell fraction (not recorded which). The genes are TRBV20-1 and TRBJ2-3; TRBD2 matches 8 bases. CDR3 sequence (DNA): TGCAGTGCTAGCCGGGGGGTAGCGGGGACAGATACGCAGTATTTT. As protein: CSASRGVAGTDTQYF.